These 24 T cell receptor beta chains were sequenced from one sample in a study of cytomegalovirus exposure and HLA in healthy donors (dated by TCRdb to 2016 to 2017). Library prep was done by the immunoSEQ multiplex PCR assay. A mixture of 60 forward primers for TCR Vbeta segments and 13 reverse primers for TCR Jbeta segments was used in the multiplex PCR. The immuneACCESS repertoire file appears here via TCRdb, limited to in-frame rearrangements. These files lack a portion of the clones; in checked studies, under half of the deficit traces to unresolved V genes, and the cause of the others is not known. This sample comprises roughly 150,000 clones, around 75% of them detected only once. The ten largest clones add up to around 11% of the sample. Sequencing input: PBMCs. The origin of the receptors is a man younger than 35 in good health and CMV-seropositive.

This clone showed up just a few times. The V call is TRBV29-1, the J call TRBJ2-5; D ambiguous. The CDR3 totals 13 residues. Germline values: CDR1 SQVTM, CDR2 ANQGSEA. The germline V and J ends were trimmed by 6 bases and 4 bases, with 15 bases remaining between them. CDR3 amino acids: CSVGRGQRETQYF. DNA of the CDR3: TGCAGCGTCGGCCGAGGCCAACGAGAGACCCAGTACTTC.

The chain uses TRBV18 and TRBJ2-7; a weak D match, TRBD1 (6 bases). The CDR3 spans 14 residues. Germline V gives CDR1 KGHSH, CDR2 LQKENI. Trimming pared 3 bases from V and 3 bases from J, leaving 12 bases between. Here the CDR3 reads CASSPSGQHYEQYF. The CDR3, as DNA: TGTGCCAGCTCACCGAGCGGACAGCACTACGAGCAGTACTTC.

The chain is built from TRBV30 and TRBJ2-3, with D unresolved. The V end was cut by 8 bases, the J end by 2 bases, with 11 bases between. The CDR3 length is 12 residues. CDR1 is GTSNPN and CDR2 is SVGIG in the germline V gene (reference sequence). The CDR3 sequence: CAVVEHTDTQYF. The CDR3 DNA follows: TGTGCCGTAGTAGAGCACACAGATACGCAGTATTTT.

The CDR3 loop is CASSTQGGNEKLFF. CDR3 bases: TGTGCCAGCAGTACACAGGGAGGGAATGAAAAACTGTTTTTT. The chain combines TRBV28 with TRBJ1-4; TRBD1 is a possible D gene (6 bases). Germline V gene sequence: CDR1 MDHEN, CDR2 SYDVKM. CDR3 length equals 14 residues. The V end lost 5 bases, the J end lost 5 bases, and 12 bases lay between the germline ends.

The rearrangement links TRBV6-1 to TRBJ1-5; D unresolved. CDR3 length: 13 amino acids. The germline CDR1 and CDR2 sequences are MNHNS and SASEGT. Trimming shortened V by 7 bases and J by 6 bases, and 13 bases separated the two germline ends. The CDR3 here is CASNDNVGQPQHF. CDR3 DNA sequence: TGTGCCAGCAATGATAATGTCGGTCAGCCCCAGCATTTT.

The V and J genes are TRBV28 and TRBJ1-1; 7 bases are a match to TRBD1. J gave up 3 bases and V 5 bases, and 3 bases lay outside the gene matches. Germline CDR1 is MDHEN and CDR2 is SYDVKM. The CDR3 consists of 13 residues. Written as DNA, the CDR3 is TGTGCCAGCAGTAGACAGGGTTACACTGAAGCTTTCTTT. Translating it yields CASSRQGYTEAFF.

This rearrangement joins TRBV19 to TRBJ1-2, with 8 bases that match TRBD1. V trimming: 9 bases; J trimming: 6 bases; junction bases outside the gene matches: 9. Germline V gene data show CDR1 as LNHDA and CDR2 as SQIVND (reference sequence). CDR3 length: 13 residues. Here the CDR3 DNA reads TGTGCCAGCAGTGACAGGGGCCGAGATGGCTACACCTTC. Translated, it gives CASSDRGRDGYTF.

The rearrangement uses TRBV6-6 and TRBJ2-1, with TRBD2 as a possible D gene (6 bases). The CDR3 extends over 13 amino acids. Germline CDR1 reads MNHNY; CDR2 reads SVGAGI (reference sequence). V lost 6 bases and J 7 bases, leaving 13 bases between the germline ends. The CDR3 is CASSLSRGNEQFF. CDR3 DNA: TGTGCCAGCAGCTTAAGCCGGGGGAATGAGCAGTTCTTC.

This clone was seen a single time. CDR3 residues: CASSLVGATEAFF. The CDR3 DNA follows: TGTGCCAGCAGCTTAGTGGGGGCCACTGAAGCTTTCTTT. The chain is built from TRBV11-2 and TRBJ1-1; TRBD1 is a possible D gene (6 bases). Germline values: CDR1 SGHAT, CDR2 FQNNGV. V was trimmed by 1 base and J by 4 bases, leaving 7 bases between them. The CDR3 is 13 amino acids.

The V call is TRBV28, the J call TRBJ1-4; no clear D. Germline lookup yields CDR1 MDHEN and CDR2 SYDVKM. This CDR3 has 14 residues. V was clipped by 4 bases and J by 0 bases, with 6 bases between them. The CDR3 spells CASSSVATNEKLFF. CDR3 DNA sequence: TGTGCCAGCAGTTCCGTAGCAACTAATGAAAAACTGTTTTTT. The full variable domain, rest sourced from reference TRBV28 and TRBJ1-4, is DVKVTQSSRYLVKRTGEKVFLECVQDMDHENMFWYRQDPGLGLRLIYFSYDVKMKEKGDIPEGYSVSREKKERFSLILESASTNQTSMYLCASSSVATNEKLFFGSGTQLSVL.

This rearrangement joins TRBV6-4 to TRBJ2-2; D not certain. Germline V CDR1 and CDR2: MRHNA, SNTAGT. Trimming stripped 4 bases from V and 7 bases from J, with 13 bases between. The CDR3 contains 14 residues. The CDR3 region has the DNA TGTGCCAGCAGTGCTCCCCCCTCCCTCGGGGAGCTGTTTTTT. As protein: CASSAPPSLGELFF.

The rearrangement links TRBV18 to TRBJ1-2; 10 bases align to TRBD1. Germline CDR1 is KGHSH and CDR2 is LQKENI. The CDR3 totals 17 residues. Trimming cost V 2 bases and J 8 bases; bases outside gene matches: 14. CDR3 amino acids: CASSPRMTDRGFSGYTF. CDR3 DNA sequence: TGTGCCAGCTCACCAAGAATGACGGACAGGGGGTTTTCAGGCTACACCTTC.

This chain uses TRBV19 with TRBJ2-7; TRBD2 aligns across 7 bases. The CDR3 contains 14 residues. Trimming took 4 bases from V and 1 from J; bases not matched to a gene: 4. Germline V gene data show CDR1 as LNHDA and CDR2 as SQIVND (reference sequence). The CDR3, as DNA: TGTGCCAGTAGTAATGGGGGGGTATCCTACGAGCAGTACTTC. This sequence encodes CASSNGGVSYEQYF.

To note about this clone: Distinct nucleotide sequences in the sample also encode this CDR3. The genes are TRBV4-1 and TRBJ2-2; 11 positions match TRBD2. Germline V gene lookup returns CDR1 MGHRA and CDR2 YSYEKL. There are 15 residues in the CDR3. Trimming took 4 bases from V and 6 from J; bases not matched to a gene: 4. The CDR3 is CASSPLAGGAGELFF. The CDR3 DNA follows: TGCGCCAGCAGCCCGCTAGCGGGAGGAGCCGGGGAGCTGTTTTTT.

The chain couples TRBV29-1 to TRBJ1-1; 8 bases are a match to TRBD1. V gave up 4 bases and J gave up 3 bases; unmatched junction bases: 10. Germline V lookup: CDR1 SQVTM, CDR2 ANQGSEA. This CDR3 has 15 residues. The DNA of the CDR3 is TGCAGCGTTGTTAGCCAGGGGGCGTTGGACACTGAAGCTTTCTTT. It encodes CSVVSQGALDTEAFF.

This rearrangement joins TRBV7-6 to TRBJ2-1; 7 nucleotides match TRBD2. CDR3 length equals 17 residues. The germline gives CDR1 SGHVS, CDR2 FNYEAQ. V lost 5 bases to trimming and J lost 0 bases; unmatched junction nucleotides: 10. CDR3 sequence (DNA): TGTGCCAGCAGCCTGGTAGGCGGGAGAGGCTCCTACAATGAGCAGTTCTTC. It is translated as CASSLVGGRGSYNEQFF. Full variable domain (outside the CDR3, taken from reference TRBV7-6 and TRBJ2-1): GAGVSQSPRYKVTKRGQDVALRCDPISGHVSLYWYRQALGQGPEFLTYFNYEAQQDKSGLPNDRFSAERPEGSISTLTIQRTEQRDSAMYRCASSLVGGRGSYNEQFFGPGTRLTVL.

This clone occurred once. CDR3 DNA sequence: TGTGCCAGCACCCGAGGCAGGGTTGACGAAAAACTGTTTTTT. This encodes CASTRGRVDEKLFF. This chain joins TRBV9 and TRBJ1-4; perhaps TRBD1 as D (5 bases). Trimming pared 6 bases from V and 8 bases from J, leaving 17 bases between. The CDR3 contains 14 residues. CDR1 and CDR2 (germline): SGDLS, YYNGEE.

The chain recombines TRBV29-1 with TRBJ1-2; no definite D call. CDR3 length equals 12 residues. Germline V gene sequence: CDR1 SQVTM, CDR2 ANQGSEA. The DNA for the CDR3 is TGCATCGGTACGGACGGGAAATATGGCTACACCTTC. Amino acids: CIGTDGKYGYTF.

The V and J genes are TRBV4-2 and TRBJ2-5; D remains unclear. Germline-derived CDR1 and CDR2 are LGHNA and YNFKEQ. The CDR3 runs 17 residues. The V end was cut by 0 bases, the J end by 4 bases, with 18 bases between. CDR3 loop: CASSQDHSSIPGETQYF. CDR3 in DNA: TGTGCCAGCAGCCAAGATCACTCAAGTATCCCGGGAGAGACCCAGTACTTC.

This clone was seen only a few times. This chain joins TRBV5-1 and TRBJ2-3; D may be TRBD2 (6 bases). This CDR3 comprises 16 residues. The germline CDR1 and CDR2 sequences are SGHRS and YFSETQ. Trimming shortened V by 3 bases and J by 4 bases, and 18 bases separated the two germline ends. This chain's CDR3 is CASSSSPGVGPDTQYF. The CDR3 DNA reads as TGCGCCAGCAGCTCCTCCCCGGGAGTGGGTCCAGATACGCAGTATTTT.

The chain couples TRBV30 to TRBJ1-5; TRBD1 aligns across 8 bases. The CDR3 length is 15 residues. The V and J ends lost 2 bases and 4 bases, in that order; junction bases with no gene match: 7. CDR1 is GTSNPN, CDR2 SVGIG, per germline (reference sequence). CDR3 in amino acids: CAWSRSRGPNQPQHF. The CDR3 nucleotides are TGTGCCTGGAGTCGGTCCAGGGGGCCGAATCAGCCCCAGCATTTT.

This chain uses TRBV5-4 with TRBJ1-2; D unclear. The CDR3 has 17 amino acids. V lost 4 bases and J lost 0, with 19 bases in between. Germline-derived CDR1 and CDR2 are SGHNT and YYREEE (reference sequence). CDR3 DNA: TGTGCCAGCAGCCCTCCCGCAGCCCTTCTAGCTAACTATGGCTACACCTTC. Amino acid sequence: CASSPPAALLANYGYTF. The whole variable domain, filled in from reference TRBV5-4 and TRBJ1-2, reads ETGVTQSPTHLIKTRGQQVTLRCSSQSGHNTVSWYQQALGQGPQFIFQYYREEENGRGNFPPRFSGLQFPNYSSELNVNALELDDSALYLCASSPPAALLANYGYTFGSGTRLTVV.

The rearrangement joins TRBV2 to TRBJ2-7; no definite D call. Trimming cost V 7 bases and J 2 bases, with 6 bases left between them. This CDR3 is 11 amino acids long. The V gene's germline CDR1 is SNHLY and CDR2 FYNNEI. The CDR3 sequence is CASTFAYEQYF. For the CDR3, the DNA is TGTGCCAGCACTTTTGCCTACGAGCAGTACTTC.

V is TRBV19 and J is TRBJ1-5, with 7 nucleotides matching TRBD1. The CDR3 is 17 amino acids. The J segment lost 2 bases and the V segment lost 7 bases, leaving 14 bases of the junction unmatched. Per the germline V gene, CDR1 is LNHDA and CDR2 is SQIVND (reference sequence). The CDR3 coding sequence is TGTGCCAGTAACTGGGACAGCCCGATTCAAGGCAATCAGCCCCAGCATTTT. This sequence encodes CASNWDSPIQGNQPQHF. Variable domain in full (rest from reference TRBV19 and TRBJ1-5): DGGITQSPKYLFRKEGQNVTLSCEQNLNHDAMYWYRQDPGQGLRLIYYSQIVNDFQKGDIAEGYSVSREKKESFPLTVTSAQKNPTAFYLCASNWDSPIQGNQPQHFGDGTRLSIL.